The present TCR beta chain was sequenced within a study of control samples from healthy donors and cancer patients (dated by TCRdb to the early 2020s). A note on this clone: This clone's antigen is unknown. Base qualities are not at hand, and no much larger clone is one base apart.

Counted from cysteine to phenylalanine, this CDR3 has 16 amino acids. Only the CDR3 DNA is retained, 48 bases long and in frame from the first base. A distance of 25 bases separates the germline ends of V and J, which lose 7 bases and 6 bases respectively. CDR1 and CDR2 are read off the germline V gene (reference sequence) as LNHDA and SQIVND. The library was produced with the immunoSEQ multiplex PCR assay. TCRdb holds this immuneACCESS table with in-frame rearrangements only. Some clones are missing; in checked studies, unresolved V genes explain under half, and the rest has no known cause. This sample lists 95,000 to 150,000 clones; more than 85% were detected once. The top ten hold less than 9.5% of the sample.

The rearranged chain carries TRBV19 and TRBJ2-7, with the D gene too uncertain to name. This receptor was identified in a young woman in good health. The sample consisted of blood. The nucleotides read TGTGCCAGTACTGACATCTTCAACCCGAGATCGTCCGAGCAGTACTTC. It encodes CASTDIFNPRSSEQYF.